The clone carrying this T cell receptor (beta chain) was recorded many times. Using unique molecular identifiers, the investigators prepared the TCRbeta library. TCRdb recomputed calls from the PCR reads with MiXCR, one row per CDR3 protein. The sample holds fewer than 550,000 distinct CDR3 sequences, approximately 10% seen once. This entry comes from a study of T-cell reconstitution after alpha-beta-depleted transplantation in children. The sample consisted of PBMCs, mostly from graft donor cells, taken 180 days after TCRalphabeta/CD19-depleted stem cell transplant. This sequence originates from a female patient aged 2-15 years who had a stem cell transplant for aplastic anemia, so the T cells may come from the graft donor.

CDR3: CASSFRQGGEKLFF. As DNA, the CDR3 is TGTGCCAGCAGCTTCAGGCAGGGAGGTGAAAAACTGTTTTTT. The chain is built from TRBV12-3 or TRBV12-4 and TRBJ1-4; a weak D match, TRBD1 (5 bases). Deletions cut 6 bases from V and 7 bases from J, with 15 bases between. This CDR3 spans 14 amino acids.